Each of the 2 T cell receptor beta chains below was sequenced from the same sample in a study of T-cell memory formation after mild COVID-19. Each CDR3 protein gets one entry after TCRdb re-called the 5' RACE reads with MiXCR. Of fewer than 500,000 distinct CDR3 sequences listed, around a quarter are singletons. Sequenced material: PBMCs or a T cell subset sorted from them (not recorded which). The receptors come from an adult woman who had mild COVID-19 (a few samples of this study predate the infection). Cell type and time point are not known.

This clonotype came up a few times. The DNA of the CDR3 is TGCAGCGGGGAGGGGACTTCGAACACTGAAGCTTTCTTT. Translating it yields CSGEGTSNTEAFF. The chain carries TRBV29-1 and TRBJ1-1, with a weak D call TRBD1 (5 bases). Germline CDR1 SQVTM, CDR2 ANQGSEA. CDR3 length equals 13 residues. The V and J ends lost 7 bases and 1 base respectively, with 13 bases between them.

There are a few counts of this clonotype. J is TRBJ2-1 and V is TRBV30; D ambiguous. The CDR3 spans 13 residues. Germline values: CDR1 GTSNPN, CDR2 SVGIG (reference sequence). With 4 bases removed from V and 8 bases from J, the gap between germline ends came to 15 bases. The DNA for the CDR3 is TGTGCCTGGAATCGGCATCTAGGCGATGAGCAGTTCTTC. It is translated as CAWNRHLGDEQFF.